Each of the 12 T cell receptor beta chains below was sequenced from the same sample in a study of shared clonotypes between healthy human individuals. Some clones are missing from TCRdb's copy, which holds only in-frame ones; the method was immunoSEQ multiplex PCR. The sample shows 2 million or so clones, 95% of them seen only once. Material: naive CD4+ T cells sorted from blood. The subset is: CD45RA+ positively selected. Receptors were obtained from a man aged 18-30 years in good health.

This chain links TRBV14 with TRBJ2-7; possibly TRBD1 for D (5 bases). From germline, CDR1 is SGHDN and CDR2 FVKESK. The V end lost 0 bases, the J end lost 9 bases, and 24 bases lay between the germline ends. The CDR3 length is 17 residues. CDR3 nucleotide sequence: TGTGCCAGCAGCCAAGATTTAGGGGCCGCGTATCCTACGACGCAGTACTTC. Its protein is CASSQDLGAAYPTTQYF.

With regard to this clone: This may stem from a read error, because a much larger clone lies one nucleotide away. This chain links TRBV5-4 with TRBJ1-2, with 7 bases fitting TRBD1. The CDR3 consists of 14 residues. Germline values: CDR1 SGHNT, CDR2 YYREEE (reference sequence). Trimming at V came to 2 bases and at J to 0 bases, leaving 1 base not matched to a gene. For the CDR3, the DNA is TGTGCCAGCAGCTTTGACAGGGCTAACTATGGCTACACCTTC. This sequence encodes CASSFDRANYGYTF.

The chain employs TRBV11-3 and TRBJ2-7, with D perhaps matching TRBD1 or TRBD2 (5 bases each). Germline V gene lookup returns CDR1 SGHNT and CDR2 YENEEA. This CDR3 contains 15 residues. V was cut by 5 bases and J by 0 bases, with 14 bases left in between. The CDR3 spells CASSAGTESSYEQYF. In nucleotides, the CDR3 is TGTGCCAGCAGCGCCGGGACGGAGAGCTCCTACGAGCAGTACTTC.

DNA for the CDR3: TGCAGCGTTGATGAAGGACTAGTTGGAAACATTCAGTACTTC. Amino acid sequence: CSVDEGLVGNIQYF. The chain carries TRBV29-1 and TRBJ2-4; 7 bases align to TRBD2. Per germline, CDR1 SQVTM and CDR2 ANQGSEA. J gave up 6 bases and V 3 bases, and 8 bases lay outside the gene matches. CDR3 length: 14 amino acids.

This clone was found once. The V call is TRBV13, the J call TRBJ2-3, with D possibly matching TRBD1 (5 bases). In germline, CDR1 is PRHDT, CDR2 FYEKMQ (reference sequence). The germline V and J ends were trimmed by 5 bases and 0 bases, with 12 bases remaining between them. CDR3 size: 15 residues. The CDR3 loop is CASSPRERSTDTQYF. The CDR3 nucleotides are TGTGCCAGCAGCCCCAGGGAACGTAGCACAGATACGCAGTATTTT.

The chain recombines TRBV28 with TRBJ1-1; 7 nucleotides match TRBD1. The ends lost 6 bases at V and 1 base at J; junction bases unmatched: 14. The CDR3 consists of 17 residues. Germline V gives CDR1 MDHEN, CDR2 SYDVKM. As DNA, the CDR3 is TGTGCCAGCAGCATAACTCAGGGGGTTCACGAGAACACTGAAGCTTTCTTT. Its protein product is CASSITQGVHENTEAFF.

This chain joins TRBV5-4 and TRBJ1-2; D remains ambiguous. The germline V and J ends were trimmed by 0 bases and 2 bases, with 11 bases remaining between them. Per the germline V gene, CDR1 is SGHNT and CDR2 is YYREEE (reference sequence). CDR3 size: 15 residues. CDR3 protein: CASSLDTPVNYGYTF. The CDR3, as DNA: TGTGCCAGCAGCTTGGATACCCCGGTAAACTATGGCTACACCTTC. Drawing the rest from reference TRBV5-4 and TRBJ1-2, the complete variable domain is ETGVTQSPTHLIKTRGQQVTLRCSSQSGHNTVSWYQQALGQGPQFIFQYYREEENGRGNFPPRFSGLQFPNYSSELNVNALELDDSALYLCASSLDTPVNYGYTFGSGTRLTVV.

This rearrangement joins TRBV7-9 to TRBJ1-3; no definite D call. Germline V gives CDR1 SEHNR, CDR2 FQNEAQ (reference sequence). The V end lost 1 base, the J end lost 2 bases, and 18 bases lay between the germline ends. The CDR3 runs 18 residues. The CDR3 DNA follows: TGTGCCAGCAGCTTAGGGTTACGAGCGGCGGAAACTGGAAACACCATATATTTT. The encoded protein is CASSLGLRAAETGNTIYF.

The chain is built from TRBV2 and TRBJ2-1; 7 nucleotides agree with TRBD2. This CDR3 region has 13 residues. Germline V CDR1 and CDR2: SNHLY, FYNNEI. Trimming at V came to 2 bases and at J to 6 bases, leaving 1 base not matched to a gene. The CDR3, as DNA: TGTGCCAGCAGTGAATCGGGGGGCAATGAGCAGTTCTTC. Translating gives CASSESGGNEQFF.

This chain uses TRBV2 with TRBJ2-5; possibly TRBD1 for D (6 bases). CDR3 size: 13 residues. Per the germline V gene, CDR1 is SNHLY and CDR2 is FYNNEI. The V end lost 8 bases, the J end lost 5 bases, and 15 bases lay between the germline ends. For the CDR3, the DNA is TGTGCCAGCGGTCCAGGGGTGGAGGAGACCCAGTACTTC. Translation: CASGPGVEETQYF.

The chain is built from TRBV6-5 and TRBJ1-5; D unresolved. Germline CDR1 is MNHEY and CDR2 is SVGAGI. There are 14 residues in the CDR3. V dropped 3 bases and J dropped 4 bases, with 10 bases sitting between them. CDR3 residues: CASSYVGWNQPQHF. CDR3 sequence (DNA): TGTGCCAGCAGTTATGTTGGTTGGAATCAGCCCCAGCATTTT.

DNA for the CDR3: TGTGCCAACAGGGGAGGGGGCGACTATGGCTACACCTTC. This sequence encodes CANRGGGDYGYTF. V gene TRBV19 combines with J gene TRBJ1-2; 7 bases are shared with TRBD1. This CDR3 is built from 13 residues. V lost 10 bases to trimming and J lost 3 bases; unmatched junction nucleotides: 8. CDR1 and CDR2 (germline): LNHDA, SQIVND (reference sequence).